Below, 14 T cell receptor beta chains from the same sample are listed, as sequenced in a study of blood T cell repertoires in COVID-19 (dated by TCRdb to 2020 to 2021). Library construction relied on the immunoSEQ multiplex PCR assay. In TCRdb, the immuneACCESS table is reduced to in-frame sequences with V and J assigned. These tables do not hold every clone; where another copy was compared, an unresolved V gene accounts for under half, and the others remain unexplained. This sample comprises around 100,000 clones, around 82% of them detected only once. Around 4.8% of the sample is in the top ten clones. What was sequenced was peripheral blood. The receptors originated from a man aged 55-75 years with acute or convalescent COVID-19.

The CDR3 coding sequence is TGTGCCAGCAGGCCCTCTGGGCACCCTGAAGCTTTCTTT. Its protein product is CASRPSGHPEAFF. V and J are TRBV6-5 and TRBJ1-1; D not resolved. Germline values: CDR1 MNHEY, CDR2 SVGAGI. V lost 6 bases to trimming and J lost 6 bases, with 14 bases between them. The CDR3 consists of 13 residues.

This chain uses TRBV18 with TRBJ2-1; 8 bases are a match to TRBD1. Germline trimming cut 3 bases from V and 10 bases from J; bases unmatched to any gene: 5. The CDR3 totals 13 residues. Germline values: CDR1 KGHSH, CDR2 LQKENI. This chain's CDR3 is CASSPDREKEQFF. As DNA, the CDR3 is TGTGCCAGCTCACCGGACAGGGAGAAGGAGCAGTTCTTC.

This chain links TRBV5-1 with TRBJ1-5; possible D gene TRBD1, 6 bases. The CDR3 is 14 amino acids. The germline V gene encodes CDR1 SGHRS and CDR2 YFSETQ. V was shortened by 4 bases and J by 4 bases, with 12 bases between the two germline ends. The CDR3 region is CASSTGQQNQPQHF. DNA of the CDR3: TGCGCCAGCAGCACGGGACAACAAAATCAGCCCCAGCATTTT.

This clone was detected only a few times. This chain uses TRBV5-1 with TRBJ1-1; no firm D call. The V gene lost 1 base and the J gene lost 5 bases, with 9 bases spanning the gap. There are 13 residues in the CDR3. CDR1 SGHRS and CDR2 YFSETQ come from the germline V gene. CDR3 sequence: CASSLFAGTEAFF. The CDR3 DNA follows: TGCGCCAGCAGCTTGTTCGCCGGGACTGAAGCTTTCTTT.

The chain links TRBV12-3 or TRBV12-4 to TRBJ2-2; TRBD2 is a possible D gene (5 bases). The CDR3 contains 13 residues. The V end was cut by 3 bases, the J end by 6 bases, with 8 bases between. DNA of the CDR3: TGTGCCAGCAGTTTCGGCGGGCCCGGGGAGCTGTTTTTT. This encodes CASSFGGPGELFF.

This chain uses TRBV3-1 (or the pseudogene TRBV3-2) with TRBJ1-3; D gene unclear. Germline CDR1 and CDR2: LGHDT and YNNKEL (reference sequence). The CDR3 covers 18 residues. Trimming removed 1 base from V and 0 bases from J, with 16 bases in between. CDR3 in DNA: TGTGCCAGCAGCCAAGGGACGAGGACTATGAGCTCTGGAAACACCATATATTTT. This encodes CASSQGTRTMSSGNTIYF.

This rearrangement joins TRBV19 to TRBJ1-5; D possibly corresponds to TRBD1 (5 bases). V lost 10 bases and J 6 bases, leaving 16 bases between the germline ends. This CDR3 comprises 13 residues. Germline lookup yields CDR1 LNHDA and CDR2 SQIVND (reference sequence). The CDR3 is CATSPDGGQPQHF. CDR3 in DNA: TGTGCCACTTCACCCGACGGGGGTCAGCCCCAGCATTTT.

This chain links TRBV4-2 with TRBJ2-3; tentatively, D is TRBD2 (6 bases). Germline lookup yields CDR1 LGHNA and CDR2 YNFKEQ. The CDR3 is made up of 17 amino acids. V was shortened by 0 bases and J by 0 bases, with 13 bases between the two germline ends. The CDR3 region is CASSQDHVAASTDTQYF. The CDR3 DNA reads TGTGCCAGCAGCCAAGATCACGTAGCGGCTAGCACAGATACGCAGTATTTT.

The chain has TRBV18 and TRBJ1-3; a possible D gene is TRBD1 (6 bases). V lost 5 bases to trimming and J lost 0 bases, with 11 bases between them. Germline CDR1 is KGHSH and CDR2 is LQKENI. The CDR3 consists of 15 residues. CDR3 sequence (DNA): TGTGCCAGCTCATGGGACACGAGCTCTGGAAACACCATATATTTT. Protein sequence: CASSWDTSSGNTIYF.

This clone has just one count. The chain combines TRBV5-4 with TRBJ1-2, with a tentative D call TRBD1 (5 bases). V lost 4 bases, J lost 0 bases, and 10 bases lay in between. CDR3 length: 14 amino acids. Germline V CDR1 and CDR2: SGHNT, YYREEE (reference sequence). In DNA, the CDR3 is TGTGCCAGCAGCCCGACAGTTACTAACTATGGCTACACCTTC. Protein product: CASSPTVTNYGYTF.

The CDR3 bases are TGCGCCAGCAGCTTGGCCGGCGGGGGGGCCGACTACGAGCAGTACTTC. It codes for CASSLAGGGADYEQYF. The chain links TRBV5-1 to TRBJ2-7; 9 bases map to TRBD2. The CDR3 has 16 residues. Germline CDR1 reads SGHRS; CDR2 reads YFSETQ. J lost 3 bases, V lost 0 bases, and 7 bases had no gene match.

This chain joins TRBV27 and TRBJ1-2; D remains ambiguous. CDR3 length: 14 amino acids. Germline V gene lookup returns CDR1 MNHEY and CDR2 SMNVEV (reference sequence). V was pared by 6 bases and J by 4 bases, with 15 bases between. CDR3 in amino acids: CASRPGTDLYGYTF. The CDR3 DNA reads as TGTGCCAGCAGACCTGGCACAGACCTCTATGGCTACACCTTC.

The chain recombines TRBV9 with TRBJ2-2, with 11 bases matching TRBD2. Germline CDR1 reads SGDLS; CDR2 reads YYNGEE. The CDR3 contains 15 residues. After removal of 4 bases from V and 4 bases from J, the junction contained 3 bases not matched to a gene. The CDR3 reads CASSPGTSGTGELFF. CDR3 nucleotide sequence: TGTGCCAGCAGCCCCGGGACTAGCGGCACCGGGGAGCTGTTTTTT.

The chain employs TRBV6-4 and TRBJ2-2; D call uncertain. V lost 6 bases, J lost 3 bases, and 8 bases lay in between. CDR1 and CDR2 (germline): MRHNA, SNTAGT. This CDR3 is built from 13 residues. The CDR3 region is CASSRTDTGELFF. CDR3 nucleotides: TGTGCCAGCAGCCGAACGGACACCGGGGAGCTGTTTTTT.